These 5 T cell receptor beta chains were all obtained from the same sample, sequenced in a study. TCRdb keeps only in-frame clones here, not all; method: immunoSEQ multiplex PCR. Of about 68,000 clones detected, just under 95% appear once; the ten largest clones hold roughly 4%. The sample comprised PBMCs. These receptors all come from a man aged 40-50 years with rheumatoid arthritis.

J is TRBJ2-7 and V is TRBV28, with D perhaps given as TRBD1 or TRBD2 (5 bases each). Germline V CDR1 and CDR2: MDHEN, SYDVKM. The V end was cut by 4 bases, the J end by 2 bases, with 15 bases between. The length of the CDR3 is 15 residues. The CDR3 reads CASSSRRDGAYEQYF. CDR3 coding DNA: TGTGCCAGCAGTTCTCGCCGGGACGGTGCCTACGAGCAGTACTTC.

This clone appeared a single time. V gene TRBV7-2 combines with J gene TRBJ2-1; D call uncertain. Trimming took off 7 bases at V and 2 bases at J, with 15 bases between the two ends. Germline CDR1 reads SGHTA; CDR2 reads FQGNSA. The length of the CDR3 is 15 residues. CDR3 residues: CASTLGRAAYNEQFF. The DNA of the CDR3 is TGTGCCAGCACCCTGGGTCGGGCAGCCTACAATGAGCAGTTCTTC.

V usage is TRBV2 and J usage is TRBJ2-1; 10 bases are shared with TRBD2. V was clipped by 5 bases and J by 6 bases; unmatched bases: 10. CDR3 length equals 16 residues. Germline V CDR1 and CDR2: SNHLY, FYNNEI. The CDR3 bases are TGTGCCAGCAGTTCCGGGGGGCTAGCGGGAGTCAATGAGCAGTTCTTC. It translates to CASSSGGLAGVNEQFF.

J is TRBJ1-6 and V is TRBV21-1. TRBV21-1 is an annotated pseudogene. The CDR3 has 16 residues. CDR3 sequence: CASSLEPRSYNSPLHF. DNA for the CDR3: TGTGCCAGCAGCCTTGAGCCCCGGTCCTATAATTCACCCCTCCACTTT.

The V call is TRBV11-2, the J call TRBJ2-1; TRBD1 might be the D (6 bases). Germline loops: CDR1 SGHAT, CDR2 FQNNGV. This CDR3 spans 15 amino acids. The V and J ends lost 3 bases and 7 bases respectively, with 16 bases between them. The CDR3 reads CASSLGPGAGNEQFF. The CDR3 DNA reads TGTGCCAGCAGCTTGGGACCAGGGGCTGGAAATGAGCAGTTCTTC.